The source of this TCR beta chain is a study of early T cells in non-severe SARS-CoV-2 infection. The length of the CDR3 is 18 residues. V shed 3 bases, J shed 7 bases, and the junction held 16 bases outside the gene matches. Unique molecular identifiers were affixed to single, distinct cDNA molecules. TCRdb itself ran the 5' RACE reads through MiXCR, one entry per CDR3 protein. The data show 70,000 or so distinct CDR3 sequences, approximately 12% seen once. Study results and limitations: Database matching using VDJdb favored anti-spike CD8 responses, with private and CD4 specificities left missing.

This clonotype was seen at least ten times. The antigen remains undetermined. This rearrangement joins TRBV12-3 or TRBV12-4 to TRBJ2-3; TRBD2 matches 10 bases. The sample was whole blood. This clonotype was sampled from an adult who was a healthcare worker with PCR-confirmed SARS-CoV-2 infection or an uninfected control (not recorded which). The chain's CDR3 is CASSLGLASGSIRYTQYF. In DNA, the CDR3 is TGTGCCAGCAGTTTGGGCCTAGCTAGCGGGAGTATACGGTATACGCAGTATTTT.